This T cell receptor (beta chain) was retrieved from a study of molecular identifiers for immune sequencing clone quantification. At the level of the study: For replicates, RNA isolated from about 20,000 or 100,000 naive CD8 cells was divided into five portions, of which four were sequenced. Findings of the study overall: Clones exceeding 20 RNA copies carried over 98% of effector molecules but under 1% of naive-cell molecules. Highly expanded clone sizes could be underestimated by identical TCR molecules sharing a barcode.

Methods described previously, with TCR primers listed, were used for bulk TCR libraries. MiXCR, run by TCRdb on the PCR reads, gives a single entry per CDR3 protein. The table records some 650,000 distinct CDR3 sequences, just under 20% of them present only once. This clonotype was detected many times. Its antigen is not known. CDR1 is SEHNR and CDR2 is FQNEAQ in the germline V gene (reference sequence). The CDR3 covers 15 residues. Trimming removed 7 bases from V and 6 bases from J, with 21 bases in between. The rearrangement joins TRBV7-9 to TRBJ1-1, with a possible D match to TRBD1 (5 bases). The receptor comes from a human donor in good health. Some libraries in this study had Jurkat cell RNA spiked in. Sequencing input: naive CD8+ T cells from blood, with Jurkat cell RNA spiked in. As to subset: FACS-sorted CD8+CD4-CCR7+CD45RA+ naive T cells. The DNA for the CDR3 is TGTGCCAGCACCCTCACATTCCAGGGTTCCCCTGAAGCTTTCTTT. Its translation is CASTLTFQGSPEAFF.